This T cell receptor (beta chain) was profiled in a study of T cell repertoires in cytomegalovirus infection. Study details: It was the public TCR beta signatures that indicated both CMV infection and matching HLA type.

TCRdb re-derived calls from the reads in MiXCR, one entry per CDR3 protein. The sample contains about 240,000 distinct CDR3 sequences, roughly 6.5% of which appear only once. Broader study findings: HLA-C-restricted CMV-specific TCR beta clonotypes were dominant in the ex vivo response. There were carriers of CMV plus the relevant HLA, and cumulative public TCR beta family frequency identified them.

This clonotype was seen repeatedly, ten times or more. The antigen is not known. CDR1 is SGHTA, CDR2 FQGNSA, per germline. The CDR3 is 18 amino acids. The V segment lost 1 base and the J segment 2 bases; nucleotides outside the gene matches: 11. The receptor comes from a human donor in good health (CMV status not recorded). Some clones in this sample may be carry-over from other donors' samples. This chain links TRBV7-2 with TRBJ1-5; 7 nucleotides line up with TRBD1. The sample taken for sequencing was PBMCs. This chain's CDR3 is CASSLVRTGVFGNQPQHF. DNA of the CDR3: TGTGCCAGCAGCTTAGTAAGAACAGGGGTGTTTGGCAATCAGCCCCAGCATTTT.